This T cell receptor beta chain was documented in a study of spatial heterogeneity in lung cancer. One entry per CDR3 protein results from TCRdb running MiXCR on the 5' RACE reads. The table shows 43,000 or so distinct CDR3 sequences, with approximately 6.8% occurring only once. The V segment lost 7 bases and the J segment 3 bases; nucleotides outside the gene matches: 6. The CDR3 is made up of 14 amino acids. This clonotype was counted ten times or more. Time point indicated: sample taken at primary tumor resection. TCRs were sequenced from unsorted whole RNA of tumor, nontumor lung or PBMC. The donor population consisted of over 55 patients with untreated, early-stage non-small cell lung cancer.

The origin of this receptor is a female donor with early-stage non-small cell lung cancer. The sample consisted of PBMCs, taken at surgery. The V and J genes are TRBV12-3 or TRBV12-4 and TRBJ2-1; 7 nucleotides match TRBD1. Written as DNA, the CDR3 is TGTGCCAGCAATCCGGCAGGGGGCTACAATGAGCAGTTCTTC. Translation: CASNPAGGYNEQFF.